This T cell receptor beta chain was retrieved from a study of T cell responses to AZD1222 COVID-19 vaccine. Assay: immunoSEQ multiplex PCR; the TCRdb copy retains only in-frame clones and omits some. The table lists tens of thousands of clones, around 80% of them singletons. Study-wide findings and caveats: After the peak T cell response, and only then, were repertoires sampled. The study found Spike-specific TCR breadth and depth rose after two AZD1222 doses. The study reported that nearly half of spike-specific TCRs target unmutated variant regions. CD4 TCRs covered the whole spike, strongest at regions 160-218 and 743-854.

In regard to this clone: Its antigen is unknown.

CDR1 is MDHEN, CDR2 SYDVKM, per germline. The CDR3 is 13 amino acids. Trimming took 2 bases from V and 9 from J, leaving 8 bases between them. The specimen was peripheral blood, collected on day 0 of AZD1222 vaccination. The clonotype was recovered from an adult in good health. V and J are TRBV28 and TRBJ1-6; D remains unclear. The CDR3 loop is CASSLGSGSPLHF. CDR3 DNA: TGTGCCAGCAGTTTAGGATCGGGTTCACCCCTCCACTTT.